A selection of T cell receptor beta chains follows, all from one sample in a study of siplizumab effects on memory and regulatory T cells. Assay used: immunoSEQ multiplex PCR; TCRdb lists only in-frame clones, some missing. The sample lists 100,000 or so clones; approximately 92% were seen once. The sequencing input was CD4+ T cells sorted from blood. These TCRs come from a human donor in good health. The CDR3 runs from the conserved cysteine through the conserved F or W. D genes are given only for firm matches. Clone sizes are given selectively: once, few, many, or a class where the clone is expanded.

CDR3 length	D gene	V gene	clone size	J gene	CDR3 protein	CDR3 DNA
11	.	TRBV6-1	once	TRBJ2-1	CASERGNEQFF	TGTGCCAGCGAGAGGGGTAATGAGCAGTTCTTC
14	TRBD1	TRBV25-1	.	TRBJ2-7	CASRDRDRAYEQYF	TGTGCCAGCAGGGACCGGGACAGGGCCTACGAGCAGTACTTC
14	TRBD1	TRBV6-1	.	TRBJ2-5	CASSAFQGVETQYF	TGTGCCAGCAGTGCCTTCCAGGGGGTTGAGACCCAGTACTTC
14	.	TRBV6-1	.	TRBJ2-5	CASSEGGASETQYF	TGTGCCAGCAGTGAAGGGGGGGCTAGCGAGACCCAGTACTTC
13	.	TRBV11-2	.	TRBJ1-1	CASSSPGLGSAFF	TGTGCCAGCAGCTCCCCCGGACTTGGATCAGCTTTCTTT
16	.	TRBV6-5	.	TRBJ1-1	CASSYRGVGVNTEAFF	TGTGCCAGCAGTTACCGTGGGGTAGGGGTGAACACTGAAGCTTTCTTT
15	.	TRBV28	.	TRBJ1-5	CASSLWAGSNQPQHF	TGTGCCAGCAGTTTGTGGGCAGGTAGCAATCAGCCCCAGCATTTT
17	.	TRBV2	.	TRBJ2-7	CASSDSGLLEGLYEQYF	TGTGCCAGCAGTGATTCTGGGCTCCTCGAGGGACTTTACGAGCAGTACTTC
18	.	TRBV28	.	TRBJ1-6	CASSFVRTAQGMNSPLHF	TGTGCCAGCAGCTTCGTCCGGACAGCCCAAGGGATGAATTCACCCCTCCACTTT
16	TRBD1	TRBV5-4	.	TRBJ1-3	CASSLEPGGWGNTIYF	TGTGCCAGCAGCTTGGAGCCAGGGGGCTGGGGAAACACCATATATTTT
15	TRBD2	TRBV6-6	.	TRBJ2-7	CASSYTSGGIYEQYF	TGTGCCAGCAGCTACACTAGCGGGGGTATCTACGAGCAGTACTTC
14	.	TRBV7-2	.	TRBJ2-7	CASSLGSGSYEQYF	TGTGCCAGCAGCTTGGGAAGCGGCTCCTACGAGCAGTACTTC
13	.	TRBV6-5	.	TRBJ1-1	CASSSPANTEAFF	TGTGCCAGCAGTTCGCCGGCGAACACTGAAGCTTTCTTT
13	TRBD1	TRBV28	.	TRBJ1-1	CASSPSDRNQAFF	TGTGCCAGCAGTCCCTCGGACAGGAACCAAGCTTTCTTT
13	.	TRBV5-4	.	TRBJ1-2	CASSLSTGSGYTF	TGTGCCAGCAGCTTGTCAACGGGATCCGGCTACACCTTC
17	.	TRBV6-1	.	TRBJ2-1	CASSAPTGRRIDSEQFF	TGTGCCAGCAGTGCACCTACAGGTCGTAGAATAGATAGTGAGCAGTTCTTC
12	.	TRBV28	.	TRBJ1-3	CASWDFRNTIYF	TGTGCCAGCTGGGACTTTAGAAACACCATATATTTT
14	.	TRBV27	.	TRBJ1-1	CASGGGYGGTEAFF	TGTGCCAGTGGGGGGGGTTATGGTGGCACTGAAGCTTTCTTT
16	TRBD2	TRBV4-1	.	TRBJ2-7	CASSQGRGLVGYEQYF	TGCGCCAGCAGCCAAGGGAGAGGACTAGTGGGATACGAGCAGTACTTC
16	.	TRBV6-1	.	TRBJ1-3	CASSDPGSYSGNTIYF	TGTGCCAGCAGTGATCCCGGATCGTACTCTGGAAACACCATATATTTT
13	.	TRBV4-1	.	TRBJ1-4	CASSLGADEKLFF	TGCGCCAGCAGCCTCGGAGCAGATGAAAAACTGTTTTTT
13	.	TRBV28	.	TRBJ2-5	CASRVWGQETQYF	TGTGCCAGCAGAGTTTGGGGACAAGAGACCCAGTACTTC
15	TRBD2	TRBV5-5	once	TRBJ2-1	CASSPGLPLGNEQFF	TGTGCCAGCAGCCCGGGACTACCCCTAGGGAATGAGCAGTTCTTC
13	.	TRBV27	.	TRBJ1-1	CASSLYGSFEAFF	TGTGCCAGCAGTTTATACGGCAGCTTTGAAGCTTTCTTT
13	.	TRBV27	.	TRBJ1-1	CASSLRPNTEAFF	TGTGCCAGCAGTTTGAGACCAAACACTGAAGCTTTCTTT
13	.	TRBV5-1	.	TRBJ2-7	CASSSLGIYEQYF	TGCGCCAGCAGCTCATTAGGCATCTACGAGCAGTACTTC
13	.	TRBV29-1	.	TRBJ2-7	CSALSAQPYEQYF	TGCAGCGCCCTCAGCGCTCAGCCCTACGAGCAGTACTTC
15	.	TRBV28	.	TRBJ1-1	CASSSIGTSGTEAFF	TGTGCCAGCAGTTCTATCGGGACCTCTGGCACTGAAGCTTTCTTT
14	.	TRBV18	.	TRBJ2-3	CASSPGSPRDTQYF	TGTGCCAGCTCACCGGGGAGTCCCCGAGATACGCAGTATTTT
14	TRBD1	TRBV7-3	.	TRBJ1-1	CASSLQGENTEAFF	TGTGCCAGCAGCCTACAGGGGGAGAACACTGAAGCTTTCTTT
14	TRBD1	TRBV5-6	.	TRBJ2-2	CASSRVTGAGELFF	TGTGCCAGCAGCCGAGTTACAGGGGCCGGGGAGCTGTTTTTT
14	.	TRBV6-6	few	TRBJ2-2	CASSPGQSSGELFF	TGTGCCAGCAGCCCCGGACAGTCGAGCGGGGAGCTGTTTTTT
12	.	TRBV7-9	.	TRBJ1-5	CASSSADQPQHF	TGTGCCAGCAGCTCTGCGGATCAGCCCCAGCATTTT
12	.	TRBV7-9	.	TRBJ2-7	CASSLGAYEQYF	TGTGCCAGCAGCTTAGGGGCCTACGAGCAGTACTTC
13	.	TRBV19	.	TRBJ2-7	CASSTLTGYEQYF	TGTGCCAGTAGTACCCTGACAGGCTACGAGCAGTACTTC
13	TRBD2	TRBV10-3	.	TRBJ2-1	CALGTSGGAVPIF	TGTGCCCTCGGGACTAGCGGGGGGGCCGTCCCGATCTTC
16	.	TRBV30	.	TRBJ2-7	CAWSGSRDRRWGEQYF	TGTGCCTGGAGTGGAAGCCGGGACCGACGATGGGGCGAGCAGTACTTC
14	.	TRBV29-1	.	TRBJ2-2	CSVDGLVNTGELFF	TGCAGCGTTGATGGGCTAGTGAACACCGGGGAGCTGTTTTTT
14	.	TRBV11-1	few	TRBJ1-6	CASSLDSPNSPLHF	TGTGCCAGCAGCTTAGATTCACCTAATTCACCCCTCCACTTT
17	TRBD2	TRBV4-1	.	TRBJ2-1	CASSQVRGGISYNEQFF	TGCGCCAGCAGCCAAGTGCGGGGGGGTATCTCCTACAATGAGCAGTTCTTC
18	TRBD2	TRBV4-1	.	TRBJ2-5	CASDRASGGRRNEETQYF	TGCGCCAGCGACCGGGCAAGCGGGGGGCGGAGGAATGAAGAGACCCAGTACTTC
16	TRBD2	TRBV18	.	TRBJ2-1	CASSPPTGGGNNEQFF	TGTGCCAGCTCACCACCGACGGGCGGGGGAAACAATGAGCAGTTCTTC
13	.	TRBV7-2	.	TRBJ2-7	CASSLAVHYEQYF	TGTGCCAGCAGTTTAGCGGTGCACTACGAGCAGTACTTC
16	.	TRBV18	.	TRBJ2-1	CASSPLPGSSYNEQFF	TGTGCCAGCTCACCTCTACCCGGCAGCTCCTACAATGAGCAGTTCTTC
16	TRBD1	TRBV19	.	TRBJ1-5	CASSIPGQGVNQPQHF	TGTGCCAGTAGTATCCCCGGACAGGGGGTTAATCAGCCCCAGCATTTT
15	TRBD1	TRBV7-9	.	TRBJ1-6	CASSFGTGGHSPLHF	TGTGCCAGCAGCTTCGGGACAGGGGGCCATTCACCCCTCCACTTT
14	TRBD1	TRBV7-2	.	TRBJ1-6	CASSPDRGNSPLHF	TGTGCCAGCAGTCCTGACAGGGGGAATTCACCCCTCCACTTT
15	TRBD1	TRBV7-3	.	TRBJ1-1	CASSGTGQGGTEAFF	TGTGCCAGCAGCGGAACCGGACAGGGTGGTACTGAAGCTTTCTTT
15	.	TRBV7-9	once	TRBJ1-3	CASSLNRESGNTIYF	TGTGCCAGCAGCTTAAACAGGGAGTCTGGAAACACCATATATTTT
13	.	TRBV19	.	TRBJ1-2	CASFRGAIGGYTF	TGTGCCAGTTTTAGGGGCGCTATAGGAGGCTACACCTTC